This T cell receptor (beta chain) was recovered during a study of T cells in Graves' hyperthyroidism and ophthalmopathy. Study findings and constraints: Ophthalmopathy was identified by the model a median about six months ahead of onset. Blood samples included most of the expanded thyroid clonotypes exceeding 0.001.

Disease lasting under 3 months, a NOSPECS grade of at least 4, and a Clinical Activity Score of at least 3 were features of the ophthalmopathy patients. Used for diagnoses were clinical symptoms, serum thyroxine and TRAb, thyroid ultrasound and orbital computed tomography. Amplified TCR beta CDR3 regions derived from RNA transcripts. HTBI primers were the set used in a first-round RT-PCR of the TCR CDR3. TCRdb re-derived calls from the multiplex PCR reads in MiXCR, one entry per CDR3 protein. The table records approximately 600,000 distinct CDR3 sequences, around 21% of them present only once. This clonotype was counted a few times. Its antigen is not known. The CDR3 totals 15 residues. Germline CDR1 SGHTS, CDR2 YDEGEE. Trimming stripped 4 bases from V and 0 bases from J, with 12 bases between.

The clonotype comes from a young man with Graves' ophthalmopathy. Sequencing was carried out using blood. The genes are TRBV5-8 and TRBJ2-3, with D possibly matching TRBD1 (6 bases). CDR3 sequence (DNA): TGTGCCAGCAGCGTTACAGGGCGAAGCACAGATACGCAGTATTTT. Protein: CASSVTGRSTDTQYF.